This T cell receptor (beta chain) was sequenced for a study of cytomegalovirus exposure and HLA in healthy donors. Whole-study context: It was reported in a later analysis that the same platform had been used for the 90 to 150 validation repertoires as for the 666 first-cohort repertoires.

The study's findings and limits: Generally TCR sequences proved uncommon, though certain public TCRs appeared in numerous donors. The classifier was said to identify cytomegalovirus status with high specificity and sensitivity.

Data came from immunoSEQ multiplex PCR; TCRdb stores just in-frame clones and leaves some out. Of roughly 120,000 clones in the sample, about nine tenths are singletons; the top ten hold roughly 2.2%. In its sample, this clone was seen a few times. Its antigen is not identified. The sequenced sample was PBMCs. The sequence derives from a young woman in good health and CMV-seronegative.

The CDR3 coding sequence is TGTGCCAGCAGTTACGAGGGGGCTAATGAAAAACTGTTTTTT. Its translation: CASSYEGANEKLFF. This chain links TRBV6-5 with TRBJ1-4, with a possible D match to TRBD1 (6 bases). Germline V lookup: CDR1 MNHEY, CDR2 SVGAGI. The V gene lost 2 bases and the J gene lost 3 bases, with 7 bases spanning the gap. CDR3 length: 14 amino acids.